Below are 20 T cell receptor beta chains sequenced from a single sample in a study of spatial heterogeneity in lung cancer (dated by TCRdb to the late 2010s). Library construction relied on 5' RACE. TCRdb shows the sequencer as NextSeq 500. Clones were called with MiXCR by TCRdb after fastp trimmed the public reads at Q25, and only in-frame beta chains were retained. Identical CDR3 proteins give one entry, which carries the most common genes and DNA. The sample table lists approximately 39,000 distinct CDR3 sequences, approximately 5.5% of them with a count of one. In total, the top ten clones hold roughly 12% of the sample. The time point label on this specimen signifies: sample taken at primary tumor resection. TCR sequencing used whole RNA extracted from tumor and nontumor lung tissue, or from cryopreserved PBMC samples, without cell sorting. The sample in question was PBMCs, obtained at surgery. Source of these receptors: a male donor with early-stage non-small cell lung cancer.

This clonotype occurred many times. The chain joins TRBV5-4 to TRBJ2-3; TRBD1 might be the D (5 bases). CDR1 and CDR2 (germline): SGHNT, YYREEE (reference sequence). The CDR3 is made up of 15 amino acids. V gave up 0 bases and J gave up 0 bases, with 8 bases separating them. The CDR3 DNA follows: TGTGCCAGCAGCTTGGGACAGTCTAGCACAGATACGCAGTATTTT. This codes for CASSLGQSSTDTQYF.

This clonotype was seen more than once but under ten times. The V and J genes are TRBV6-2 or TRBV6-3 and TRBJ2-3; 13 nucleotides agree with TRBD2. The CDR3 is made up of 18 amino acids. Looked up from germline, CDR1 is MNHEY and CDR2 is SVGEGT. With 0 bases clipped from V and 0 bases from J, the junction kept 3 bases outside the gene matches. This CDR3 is CASSYSGLAGPSTDTQYF. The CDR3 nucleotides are TGTGCCAGCAGTTACTCGGGACTAGCGGGACCAAGCACAGATACGCAGTATTTT.

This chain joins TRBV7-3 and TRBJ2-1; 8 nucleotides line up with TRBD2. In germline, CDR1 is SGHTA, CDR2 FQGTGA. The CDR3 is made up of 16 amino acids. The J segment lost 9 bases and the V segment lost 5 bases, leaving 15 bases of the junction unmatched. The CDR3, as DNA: TGTGCCAGCAGCCCTGTCGGGGGGGTGGGGAGTGGTGAGCAGTTCTTC. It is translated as CASSPVGGVGSGEQFF.

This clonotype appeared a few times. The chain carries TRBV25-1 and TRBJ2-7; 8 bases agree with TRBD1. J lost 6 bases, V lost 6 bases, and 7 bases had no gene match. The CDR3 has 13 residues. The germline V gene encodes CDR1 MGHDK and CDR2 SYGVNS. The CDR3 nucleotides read TGTGCCAGCAGGGACAGGGTGGCCCGCGAGCAGTACTTC. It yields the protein CASRDRVAREQYF.

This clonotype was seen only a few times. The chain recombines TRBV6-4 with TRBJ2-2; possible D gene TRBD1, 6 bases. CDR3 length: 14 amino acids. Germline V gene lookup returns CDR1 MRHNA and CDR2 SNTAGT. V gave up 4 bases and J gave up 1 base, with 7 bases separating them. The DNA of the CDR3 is TGTGCCAGCAGTGTACAGGGGAACACCGGGGAGCTGTTTTTT. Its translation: CASSVQGNTGELFF.

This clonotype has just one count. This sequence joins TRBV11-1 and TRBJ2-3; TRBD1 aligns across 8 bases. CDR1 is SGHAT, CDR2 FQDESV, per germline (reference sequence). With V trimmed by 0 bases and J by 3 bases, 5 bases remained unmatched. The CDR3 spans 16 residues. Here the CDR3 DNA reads TGTGCCAGCAGCTTAGCCCCACAGGGGGTGACAGATACGCAGTATTTT. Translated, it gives CASSLAPQGVTDTQYF.

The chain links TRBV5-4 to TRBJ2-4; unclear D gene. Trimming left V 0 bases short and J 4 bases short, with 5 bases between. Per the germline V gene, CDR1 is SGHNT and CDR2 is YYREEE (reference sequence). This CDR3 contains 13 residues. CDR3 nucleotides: TGTGCCAGCAGCTTGGGCAGTAAAAACATTCAGTACTTC. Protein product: CASSLGSKNIQYF.

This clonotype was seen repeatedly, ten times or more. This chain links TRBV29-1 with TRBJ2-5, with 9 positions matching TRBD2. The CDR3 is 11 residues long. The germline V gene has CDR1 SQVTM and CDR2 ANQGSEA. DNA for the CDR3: TGCCTAGCGGGGACCCAAGAGACCCAGTACTTC. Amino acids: CLAGTQETQYF.

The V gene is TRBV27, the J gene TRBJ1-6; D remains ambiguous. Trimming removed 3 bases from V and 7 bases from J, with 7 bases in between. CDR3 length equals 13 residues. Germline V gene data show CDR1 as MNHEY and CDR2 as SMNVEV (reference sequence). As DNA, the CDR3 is TGTGCCAGCAGTTTGCGTGCAAATTCACCCCTCCACTTT. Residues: CASSLRANSPLHF.

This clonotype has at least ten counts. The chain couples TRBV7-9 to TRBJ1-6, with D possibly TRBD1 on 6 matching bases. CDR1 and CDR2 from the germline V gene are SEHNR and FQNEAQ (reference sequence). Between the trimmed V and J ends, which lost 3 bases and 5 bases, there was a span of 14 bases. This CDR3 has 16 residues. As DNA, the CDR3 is TGTGCCAGCAGCTTGGGGGCAGGGGCGGATAATTCACCCCTCCACTTT. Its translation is CASSLGAGADNSPLHF.

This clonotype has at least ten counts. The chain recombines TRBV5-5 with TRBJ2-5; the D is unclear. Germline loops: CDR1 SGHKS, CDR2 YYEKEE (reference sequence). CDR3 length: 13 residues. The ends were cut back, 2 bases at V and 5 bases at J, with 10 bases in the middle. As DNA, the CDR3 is TGTGCCAGCAGCTTTCAAGGCAGGGAGACCCAGTACTTC. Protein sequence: CASSFQGRETQYF.

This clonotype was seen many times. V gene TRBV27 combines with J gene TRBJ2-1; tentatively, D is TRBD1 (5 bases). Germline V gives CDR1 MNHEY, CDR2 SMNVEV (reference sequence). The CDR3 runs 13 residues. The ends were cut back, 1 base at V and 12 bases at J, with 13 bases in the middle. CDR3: CASSLWGPMGQFF. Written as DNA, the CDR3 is TGTGCCAGCAGTTTATGGGGCCCCATGGGGCAGTTCTTC.

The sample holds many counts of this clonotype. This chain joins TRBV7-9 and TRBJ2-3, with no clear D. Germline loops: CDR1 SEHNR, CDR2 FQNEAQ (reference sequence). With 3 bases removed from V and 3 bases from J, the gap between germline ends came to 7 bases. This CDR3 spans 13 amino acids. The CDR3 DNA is TGTGCCAGCAGCTTCACTGAGACAGATACGCAGTATTTT. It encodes CASSFTETDTQYF.

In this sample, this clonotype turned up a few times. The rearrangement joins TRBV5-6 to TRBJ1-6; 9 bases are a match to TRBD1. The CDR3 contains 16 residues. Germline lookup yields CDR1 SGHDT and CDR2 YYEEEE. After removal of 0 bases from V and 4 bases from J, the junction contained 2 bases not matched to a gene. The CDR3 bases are TGTGCCAGCAGCTTGGAACAGGGGGCGTATAATTCACCCCTCCACTTT. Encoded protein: CASSLEQGAYNSPLHF. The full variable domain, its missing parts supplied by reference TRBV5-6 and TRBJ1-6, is DAGVTQSPTHLIKTRGQQVTLRCSPKSGHDTVSWYQQALGQGPQFIFQYYEEEERQRGNFPDRFSGHQFPNYSSELNVNALLLGDSALYLCASSLEQGAYNSPLHFGNGTRLTVT.

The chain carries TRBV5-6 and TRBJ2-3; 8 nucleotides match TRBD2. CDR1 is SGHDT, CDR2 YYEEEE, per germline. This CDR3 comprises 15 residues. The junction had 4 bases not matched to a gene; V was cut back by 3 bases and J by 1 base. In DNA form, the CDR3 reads TGTGCCAGCAGCTCCACTAGCGGCCGCACAGATACGCAGTATTTT. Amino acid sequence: CASSSTSGRTDTQYF.

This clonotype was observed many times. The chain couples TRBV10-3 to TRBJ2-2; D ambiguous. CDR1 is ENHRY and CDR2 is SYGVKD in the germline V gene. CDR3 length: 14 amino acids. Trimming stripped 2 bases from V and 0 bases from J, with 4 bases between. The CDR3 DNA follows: TGTGCCATCAGTGAGGTGGCGAACACCGGGGAGCTGTTTTTT. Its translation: CAISEVANTGELFF.

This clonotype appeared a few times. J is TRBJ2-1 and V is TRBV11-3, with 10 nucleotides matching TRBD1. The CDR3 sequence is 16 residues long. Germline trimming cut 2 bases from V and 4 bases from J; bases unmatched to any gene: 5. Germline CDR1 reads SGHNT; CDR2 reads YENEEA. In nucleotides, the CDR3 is TGTGCCAGCAGCTTATACCGGGACAGGGGATACAATGAGCAGTTCTTC. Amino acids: CASSLYRDRGYNEQFF.

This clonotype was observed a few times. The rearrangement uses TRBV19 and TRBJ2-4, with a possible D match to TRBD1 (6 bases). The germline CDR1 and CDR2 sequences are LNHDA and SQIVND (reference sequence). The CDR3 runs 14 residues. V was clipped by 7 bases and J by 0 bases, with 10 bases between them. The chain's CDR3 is CASTDSLAKNIQYF. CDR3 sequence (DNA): TGTGCCAGTACGGACAGTTTAGCCAAAAACATTCAGTACTTC. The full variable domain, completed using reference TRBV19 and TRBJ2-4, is DGGITQSPKYLFRKEGQNVTLSCEQNLNHDAMYWYRQDPGQGLRLIYYSQIVNDFQKGDIAEGYSVSREKKESFPLTVTSAQKNPTAFYLCASTDSLAKNIQYFGAGTRLSVL.

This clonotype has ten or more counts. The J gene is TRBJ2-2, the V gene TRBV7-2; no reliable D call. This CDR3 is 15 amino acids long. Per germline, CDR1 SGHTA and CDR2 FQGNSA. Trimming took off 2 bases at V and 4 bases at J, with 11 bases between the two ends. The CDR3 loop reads CASSLSRLRTGELFF. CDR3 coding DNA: TGTGCCAGCAGCTTATCCCGTCTTCGCACCGGGGAGCTGTTTTTT.

Here the CDR3 DNA reads TGCGCCAGCAGCTTGGAGTTCAGGGCCCGGGGGGGGAGGACCCAGTACTTC. Its protein product is CASSLEFRARGGRTQYF. This chain connects TRBV5-1 to TRBJ2-5, with 8 bases aligning to TRBD2. The V segment lost 0 bases and the J segment 7 bases; nucleotides outside the gene matches: 14. The CDR3 loop spans 17 amino acids. Per the germline V gene, CDR1 is SGHRS and CDR2 is YFSETQ.